A selection of T cell receptor beta chains follows, all from one sample in a study of cytomegalovirus exposure and HLA in healthy donors. Data came from immunoSEQ multiplex PCR; TCRdb stores just in-frame clones and leaves some out. The specimen's table records tens of thousands of clones. The sequenced material came from PBMCs. These receptors were taken from a man aged 30 to 39 in good health and CMV-seropositive. The CDR3 runs from the conserved cysteine through the conserved F or W. The D gene is left open where the match is weak.

d_call: -; v_call: TRBV5-1; j_call: TRBJ2-7; cdr3_nt: TGCGCCAGCAGCTTGGGAGAGGGATTCGCCTACGAGCAGTACTTC; cdr3_aa: CASSLGEGFAYEQYF
d_call: TRBD1; v_call: TRBV6-1; j_call: TRBJ1-5; cdr3_nt: TGTGCCAGCGTCCGGACAGGGGGCAATCAGCCCCAGCATTTT; cdr3_aa: CASVRTGGNQPQHF
d_call: TRBD1; v_call: TRBV6-5; j_call: TRBJ2-7; cdr3_nt: TGTGCCAGCAGCCCGGGACAGGCGACTTACGAGCAGTACTTC; cdr3_aa: CASSPGQATYEQYF
d_call: TRBD2; v_call: TRBV7-4; j_call: TRBJ2-1; cdr3_nt: TGTGCCAGCAGCTTCTCTTGGACTAGCGGGGAGTACTACAATGAGCAGTTCTTC; cdr3_aa: CASSFSWTSGEYYNEQFF
d_call: -; v_call: TRBV18; j_call: TRBJ1-1; cdr3_nt: TGTGCCAGCTCACCACAGGACTATAGTGCTTTCTTT; cdr3_aa: CASSPQDYSAFF
d_call: TRBD2; v_call: TRBV19; j_call: TRBJ2-7; cdr3_nt: TGTGCCAGTGGAAGCGGGGGGGCGGGCGAGCAGTACTTC; cdr3_aa: CASGSGGAGEQYF
d_call: -; v_call: TRBV25-1; j_call: TRBJ1-2; cdr3_nt: TGTGCCAGCAGTAAACGTTACTCGGTGGAGGGCTATGGCTACACCTTC; cdr3_aa: CASSKRYSVEGYGYTF
d_call: -; v_call: TRBV10-3; j_call: TRBJ2-2; cdr3_nt: TGTGCCATCAGGGATGAGAAGGGGCCGACCGGGGAGCTGTTTTTT; cdr3_aa: CAIRDEKGPTGELFF
d_call: -; v_call: TRBV6-5; j_call: TRBJ2-1; cdr3_nt: TGTGCCAGCAGTTACGGCGGGATCTCCGACAATGAGCAGTTCTTC; cdr3_aa: CASSYGGISDNEQFF
d_call: -; v_call: TRBV6-4; j_call: TRBJ2-2; cdr3_nt: TGTGCCAGCAGCGCCTTTGAGGGAATGAACACCGGGGAGCTGTTTTTT; cdr3_aa: CASSAFEGMNTGELFF
d_call: TRBD2; v_call: TRBV6-1; j_call: TRBJ2-3; cdr3_nt: TGTGCCAGCAGTGACAGAGCGGGGGTTACCGGGGCGGATACGCAGTATTTT; cdr3_aa: CASSDRAGVTGADTQYF
d_call: -; v_call: TRBV30; j_call: TRBJ2-3; cdr3_nt: TGTGCCTGGAGTATTTCCCACACAGATACGCAGTATTTT; cdr3_aa: CAWSISHTDTQYF
d_call: -; v_call: TRBV12-5; j_call: TRBJ2-3; cdr3_nt: TGTGCTAGTGGAAGGGACTCCCCCACAGATACGCAGTATTTT; cdr3_aa: CASGRDSPTDTQYF
d_call: -; v_call: TRBV9; j_call: TRBJ1-2; cdr3_nt: TGTGCCAGCAGCGTAGGCCCCCAGGGGAGGGGTGGCTACACCTTC; cdr3_aa: CASSVGPQGRGGYTF
d_call: -; v_call: TRBV7-8; j_call: TRBJ2-7; cdr3_nt: TGTGCCAGCAGCTTAACAGAGGGCCCCTACGAGCAGTACTTC; cdr3_aa: CASSLTEGPYEQYF
d_call: -; v_call: TRBV13; j_call: TRBJ1-1; cdr3_nt: TGTGCCAGCAGCCGGGGGAACACTGAAGCTTTCTTT; cdr3_aa: CASSRGNTEAFF
d_call: TRBD1; v_call: TRBV11-3; j_call: TRBJ2-3; cdr3_nt: TGTGCCAGCACCCCGACAGGGGCAACCGATACGCAGTATTTT; cdr3_aa: CASTPTGATDTQYF
d_call: -; v_call: TRBV27; j_call: TRBJ1-2; cdr3_nt: TGTGCCAGCAGTTTTGAGGGTGACTACGGCTACACCTTC; cdr3_aa: CASSFEGDYGYTF
d_call: -; v_call: TRBV25-1; j_call: TRBJ2-5; cdr3_nt: TGTGCCAGCAGTGAATTGACACCTCAACAAGAGACCCAGTACTTC; cdr3_aa: CASSELTPQQETQYF
d_call: -; v_call: TRBV20-1; j_call: TRBJ1-2; cdr3_nt: TGCAGTCGAAGGGAGTGGTATGGCTACACCTTC; cdr3_aa: CSRREWYGYTF
d_call: -; v_call: TRBV6-5; j_call: TRBJ2-1; cdr3_nt: TGTGCCAGCAGTTACCGCGGGGACGTGGGTGAGCAGTTCTTC; cdr3_aa: CASSYRGDVGEQFF
d_call: -; v_call: TRBV20-1; j_call: TRBJ1-2; cdr3_nt: TGCAGCTTATGGGCCTATGGCTACACCTTC; cdr3_aa: CSLWAYGYTF
d_call: TRBD2; v_call: TRBV7-3; j_call: TRBJ2-7; cdr3_nt: TGTGCCAGCAGCCCCGTGGCGGGAGCTCTCTACGAGCAGTACTTC; cdr3_aa: CASSPVAGALYEQYF
d_call: -; v_call: TRBV29-1; j_call: TRBJ1-4; cdr3_nt: TGCAGCGTATCGCGGGAAGACGAAAAACTGTTTTTT; cdr3_aa: CSVSREDEKLFF
d_call: -; v_call: TRBV4-2; j_call: TRBJ2-3; cdr3_nt: TGTGCCAGCAGCCCTGGCAGGGGCGACACAGATACGCAGTATTTT; cdr3_aa: CASSPGRGDTDTQYF
d_call: -; v_call: TRBV28; j_call: TRBJ2-7; cdr3_nt: TGCGCCAGCAGTTTTCCGGAAACGGGACTCTCCTACGAGCAGTACTTC; cdr3_aa: CASSFPETGLSYEQYF
d_call: -; v_call: TRBV10-3; j_call: TRBJ2-6; cdr3_nt: TGTGCCATCAGTGAGTCAGAGGGTATGGGGGCCAACGTCCTGACTTTC; cdr3_aa: CAISESEGMGANVLTF
d_call: -; v_call: TRBV20-1; j_call: TRBJ1-1; cdr3_nt: TGCAGTGCTAGCCGGGGGACTGAAGCTTTCTTT; cdr3_aa: CSASRGTEAFF
d_call: TRBD2; v_call: TRBV5-4; j_call: TRBJ2-7; cdr3_nt: TGTGCCAGCAGCTTGGGGGGGGGTAACGAGCAGTACTTC; cdr3_aa: CASSLGGGNEQYF
d_call: TRBD1; v_call: TRBV12-5; j_call: TRBJ2-2; cdr3_nt: TGTGCTAGTGGTGAGGGACAGGACAACACCGGGGAGCTGTTTTTT; cdr3_aa: CASGEGQDNTGELFF
d_call: -; v_call: TRBV5-6; j_call: TRBJ1-2; cdr3_nt: TGTGCCAGCAGCCCTACCGGGTTCCCAGTGGGCTACACCTTC; cdr3_aa: CASSPTGFPVGYTF
d_call: -; v_call: TRBV4-1; j_call: TRBJ1-1; cdr3_nt: TGCGCCAGCAGCCCCACCCGGGTCACTGAAGCTTTCTTT; cdr3_aa: CASSPTRVTEAFF
d_call: -; v_call: TRBV19; j_call: TRBJ1-5; cdr3_nt: TGTGCCAGTAGTATAGATCTCCCGGTCGAGCCCCAGCATTTT; cdr3_aa: CASSIDLPVEPQHF
d_call: TRBD2; v_call: TRBV30; j_call: TRBJ2-3; cdr3_nt: TGTGCCTGGAGACATATCCCTCGCGGGACTAGCGGGAGTCGTGGCCTAGACACAGATACGCAGTATTTT; cdr3_aa: CAWRHIPRGTSGSRGLDTDTQYF
d_call: -; v_call: TRBV7-9; j_call: TRBJ2-3; cdr3_nt: TGTGCCAGCAGAGGGGGAGACACAGATACGCAGTATTTT; cdr3_aa: CASRGGDTDTQYF
d_call: -; v_call: TRBV5-1; j_call: TRBJ2-5; cdr3_nt: TGCGCCAGCCGTCCAACCCCACTGATCCAAGAGACCCAGTACTTC; cdr3_aa: CASRPTPLIQETQYF
d_call: -; v_call: TRBV4-2; j_call: TRBJ2-7; cdr3_nt: TGTGCCAGCAGCAGTTGGAGTGACGGGCAGTACTTC; cdr3_aa: CASSSWSDGQYF
d_call: TRBD1; v_call: TRBV19; j_call: TRBJ2-1; cdr3_nt: TGTGCCAGTAGTAGTCCGACAGGGGCTGGGGTGAATGAGCAGTTCTTC; cdr3_aa: CASSSPTGAGVNEQFF
d_call: -; v_call: TRBV19; j_call: TRBJ2-5; cdr3_nt: TGTGCCAGTAGACGAGCCCGGAGGGACCAAGAGACCCAGTACTTC; cdr3_aa: CASRRARRDQETQYF
d_call: TRBD1; v_call: TRBV7-9; j_call: TRBJ2-2; cdr3_nt: TGTGCCAGCAGCTCCCGAGGGGGACAGTCGTTCGCGAACACCGGGGAGCTGTTTTTT; cdr3_aa: CASSSRGGQSFANTGELFF
d_call: -; v_call: TRBV2; j_call: TRBJ1-4; cdr3_nt: TGTGCCAGCAGTGAGGGGACACTTGCAACTAATGAAAAACTGTTTTTT; cdr3_aa: CASSEGTLATNEKLFF
d_call: TRBD1; v_call: TRBV2; j_call: TRBJ1-5; cdr3_nt: TGTGCCAGCAGCGAACAGGGGGCGGATCAGCCCCAGCATTTT; cdr3_aa: CASSEQGADQPQHF
d_call: TRBD1; v_call: TRBV12-5; j_call: TRBJ1-6; cdr3_nt: TGTGCTAGTGGACCGACAGGGACTAATTCACCCCTCCACTTT; cdr3_aa: CASGPTGTNSPLHF
d_call: TRBD1; v_call: TRBV7-9; j_call: TRBJ2-1; cdr3_nt: TGTGCCAGCAGAAGACAGGGGGGAGCCAATGAGCAGTTCTTC; cdr3_aa: CASRRQGGANEQFF
d_call: -; v_call: TRBV5-6; j_call: TRBJ2-6; cdr3_nt: TGTGCCAGCAGCTTGCAGGGGCCCTACTCTGGGGCCAACGTCCTGACTTTC; cdr3_aa: CASSLQGPYSGANVLTF
d_call: TRBD1; v_call: TRBV19; j_call: TRBJ2-5; cdr3_nt: TGTGCCAGTAGTATAGATCTAGGGGGCAGGGGAGAGAACCAGTACTTC; cdr3_aa: CASSIDLGGRGENQYF
d_call: TRBD1; v_call: TRBV5-4; j_call: TRBJ2-1; cdr3_nt: TGTGCCAGCAGCTTCAGGACAGGGGCGGGGAATGAGCAGTTCTTC; cdr3_aa: CASSFRTGAGNEQFF
d_call: TRBD2; v_call: TRBV30; j_call: TRBJ2-3; cdr3_nt: TGTGCCTGGAGTGTACTAGCGGGGGACACAGATACGCAGTATTTT; cdr3_aa: CAWSVLAGDTDTQYF
d_call: TRBD2; v_call: TRBV30; j_call: TRBJ2-3; cdr3_nt: TGTGCCTGGAACCCGGGGGGATTGCTCACAGATACGCAGTATTTT; cdr3_aa: CAWNPGGLLTDTQYF
d_call: TRBD1; v_call: TRBV18; j_call: TRBJ1-5; cdr3_nt: TGTGCCAGCTCACCAGAGGACAGGTCGTTTAATCAGCCCCAGCATTTT; cdr3_aa: CASSPEDRSFNQPQHF
d_call: TRBD2; v_call: TRBV29-1; j_call: TRBJ2-1; cdr3_nt: TGCAGCGTTGAATTATGGACTAGCGGGAGAATCGCCGACAATGAGCAGTTCTTC; cdr3_aa: CSVELWTSGRIADNEQFF
d_call: -; v_call: TRBV2; j_call: TRBJ1-2; cdr3_nt: TGTGCCAGCAGTGGGGGCCCCTATGGCTACACCTTC; cdr3_aa: CASSGGPYGYTF
d_call: TRBD2; v_call: TRBV6-5; j_call: TRBJ2-3; cdr3_nt: TGTGCCACTAGAAGTAGCGGGATCGGGTCAGATACGCAGTATTTT; cdr3_aa: CATRSSGIGSDTQYF
d_call: TRBD2; v_call: TRBV5-4; j_call: TRBJ2-7; cdr3_nt: TGTGCCAGCAGCTCCGGGACTAGCGGGTACGCCTACGAGCAGTACTTC; cdr3_aa: CASSSGTSGYAYEQYF